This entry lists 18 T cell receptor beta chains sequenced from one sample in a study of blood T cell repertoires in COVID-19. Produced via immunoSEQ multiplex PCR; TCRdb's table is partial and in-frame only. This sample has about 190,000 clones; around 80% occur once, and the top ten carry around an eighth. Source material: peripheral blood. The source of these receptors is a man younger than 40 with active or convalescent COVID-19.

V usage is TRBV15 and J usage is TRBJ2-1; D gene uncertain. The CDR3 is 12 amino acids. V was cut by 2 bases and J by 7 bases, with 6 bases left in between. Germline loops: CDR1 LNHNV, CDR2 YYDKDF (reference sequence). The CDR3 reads CATSRTSNEQFF. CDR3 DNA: TGTGCCACCAGCAGAACAAGTAATGAGCAGTTCTTC.

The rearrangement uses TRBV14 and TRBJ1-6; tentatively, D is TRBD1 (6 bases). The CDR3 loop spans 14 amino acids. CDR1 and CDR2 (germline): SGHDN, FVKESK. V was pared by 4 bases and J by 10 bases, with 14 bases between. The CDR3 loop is CASSPDRFGSPLHF. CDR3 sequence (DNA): TGTGCCAGCAGCCCCGACAGGTTTGGATCACCCCTCCACTTT.

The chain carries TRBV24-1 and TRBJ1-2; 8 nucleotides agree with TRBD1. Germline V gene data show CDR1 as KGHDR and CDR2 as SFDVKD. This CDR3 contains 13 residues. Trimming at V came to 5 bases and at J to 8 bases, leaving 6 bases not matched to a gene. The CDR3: CATSAEAGGGYTF. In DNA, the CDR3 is TGTGCCACCAGTGCCGAAGCAGGGGGCGGCTACACCTTC.

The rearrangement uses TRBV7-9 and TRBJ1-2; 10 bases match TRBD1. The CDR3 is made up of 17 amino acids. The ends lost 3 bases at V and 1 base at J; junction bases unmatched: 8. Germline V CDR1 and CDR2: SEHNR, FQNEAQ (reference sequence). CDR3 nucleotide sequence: TGTGCCAGCAGCTTCTCTGGGACAGGGGCTCTTAACTATGGCTACACCTTC. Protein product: CASSFSGTGALNYGYTF.

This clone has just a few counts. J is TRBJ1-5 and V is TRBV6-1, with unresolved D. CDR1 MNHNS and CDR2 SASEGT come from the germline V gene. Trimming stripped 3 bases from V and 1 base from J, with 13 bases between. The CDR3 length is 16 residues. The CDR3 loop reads CASSDLGGGSNQPQHF. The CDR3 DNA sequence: TGTGCCAGCAGTGATCTGGGAGGAGGAAGCAATCAGCCCCAGCATTTT.

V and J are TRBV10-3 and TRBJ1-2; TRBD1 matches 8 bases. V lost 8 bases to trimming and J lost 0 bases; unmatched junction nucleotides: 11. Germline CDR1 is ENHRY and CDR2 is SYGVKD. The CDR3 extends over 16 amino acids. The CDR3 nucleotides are TGTGCCATCGGTCCGGGGACAGGTACAACTAACTATGGCTACACCTTC. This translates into CAIGPGTGTTNYGYTF.

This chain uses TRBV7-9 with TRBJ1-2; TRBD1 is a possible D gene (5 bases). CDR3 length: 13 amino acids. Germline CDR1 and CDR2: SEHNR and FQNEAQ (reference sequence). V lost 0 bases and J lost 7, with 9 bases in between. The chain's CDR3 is CASSLADQGGYTF. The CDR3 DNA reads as TGTGCCAGCAGCTTAGCAGATCAGGGTGGCTACACCTTC. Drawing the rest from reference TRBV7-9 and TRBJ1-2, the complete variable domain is DTGVSQNPRHKITKRGQNVTFRCDPISEHNRLYWYRQTLGQGPEFLTYFQNEAQLEKSRLLSDRFSAERPKGSFSTLEIQRTEQGDSAMYLCASSLADQGGYTFGSGTRLTVV.

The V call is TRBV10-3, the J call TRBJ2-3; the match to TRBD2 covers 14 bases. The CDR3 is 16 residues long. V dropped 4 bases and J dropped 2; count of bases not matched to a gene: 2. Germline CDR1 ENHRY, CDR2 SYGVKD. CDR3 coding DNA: TGTGCCATCAGTGGACTAGCGGGGGGGTCCACAGATACGCAGTATTTT. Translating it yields CAISGLAGGSTDTQYF.

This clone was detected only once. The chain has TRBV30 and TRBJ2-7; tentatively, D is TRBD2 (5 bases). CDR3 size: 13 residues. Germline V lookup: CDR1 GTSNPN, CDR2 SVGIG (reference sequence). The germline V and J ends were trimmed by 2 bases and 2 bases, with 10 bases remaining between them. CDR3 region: CAWSTRAPYEQYF. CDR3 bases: TGTGCCTGGAGTACGAGGGCGCCCTACGAGCAGTACTTC.

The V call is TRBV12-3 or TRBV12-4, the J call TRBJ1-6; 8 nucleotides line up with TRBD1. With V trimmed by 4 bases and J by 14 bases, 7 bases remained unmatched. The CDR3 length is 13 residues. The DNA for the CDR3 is TGTGCCAGCAGTTCGAGAGGACAGGGAACCCTCCACTTT. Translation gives CASSSRGQGTLHF.

CDR3 loop: CASSHSAGGESNQPQHF. The CDR3, as DNA: TGCGCCAGCAGCCATTCCGCAGGGGGCGAAAGCAATCAGCCCCAGCATTTT. The chain recombines TRBV4-1 with TRBJ1-5; 8 bases align to TRBD1. Unmatched junction bases numbered 8, after V lost 3 bases and J lost 1 base. Germline V CDR1 and CDR2: MGHRA, YSYEKL. This CDR3 comprises 17 residues.

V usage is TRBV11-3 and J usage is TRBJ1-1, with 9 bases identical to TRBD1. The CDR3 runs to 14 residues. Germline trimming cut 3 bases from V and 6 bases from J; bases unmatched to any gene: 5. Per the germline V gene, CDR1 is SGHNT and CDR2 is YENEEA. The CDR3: CASSLGTGYPEAFF. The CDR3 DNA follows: TGTGCCAGCAGCTTGGGGACAGGGTATCCTGAAGCTTTCTTT.

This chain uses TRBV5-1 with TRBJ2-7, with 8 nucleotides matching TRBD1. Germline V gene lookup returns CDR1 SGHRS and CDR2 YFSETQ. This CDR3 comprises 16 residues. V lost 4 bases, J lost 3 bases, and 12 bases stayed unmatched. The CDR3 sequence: CASSATPGQGLYEQYF. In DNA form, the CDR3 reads TGCGCCAGCAGCGCCACCCCTGGACAGGGACTCTACGAGCAGTACTTC.

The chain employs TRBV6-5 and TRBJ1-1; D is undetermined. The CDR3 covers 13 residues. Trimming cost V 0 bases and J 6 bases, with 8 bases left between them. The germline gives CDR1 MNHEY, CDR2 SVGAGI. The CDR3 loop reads CASSYSRGAEAFF. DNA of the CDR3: TGTGCCAGCAGTTACTCTCGAGGCGCTGAAGCTTTCTTT.

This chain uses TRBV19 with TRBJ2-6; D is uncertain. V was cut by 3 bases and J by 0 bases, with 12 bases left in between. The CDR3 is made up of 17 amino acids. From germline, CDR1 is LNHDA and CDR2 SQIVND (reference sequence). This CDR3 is CASSMGSQSSGANVLTF. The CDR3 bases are TGTGCCAGTAGTATGGGCAGCCAAAGCTCTGGGGCCAACGTCCTGACTTTC.

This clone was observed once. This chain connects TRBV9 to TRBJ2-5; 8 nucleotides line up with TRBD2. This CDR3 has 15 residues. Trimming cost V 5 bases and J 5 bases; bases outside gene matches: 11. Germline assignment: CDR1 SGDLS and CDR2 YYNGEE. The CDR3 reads CASSFGGEQMETQYF. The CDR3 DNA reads TGTGCCAGCAGTTTCGGGGGGGAGCAGATGGAGACCCAGTACTTC.

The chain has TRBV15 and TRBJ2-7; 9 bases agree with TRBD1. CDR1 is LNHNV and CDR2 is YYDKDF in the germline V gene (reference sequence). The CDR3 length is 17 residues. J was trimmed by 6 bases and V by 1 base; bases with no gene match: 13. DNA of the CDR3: TGTGCCACCAGCAGAGGGGGGGGACAGGGTCGAGTACGCGAGCAGTACTTC. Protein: CATSRGGGQGRVREQYF.

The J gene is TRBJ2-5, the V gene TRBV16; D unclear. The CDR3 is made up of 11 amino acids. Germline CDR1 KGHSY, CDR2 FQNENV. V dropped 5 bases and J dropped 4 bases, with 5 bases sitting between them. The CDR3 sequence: CASSSVETQYF. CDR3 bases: TGTGCCAGCAGCTCCGTAGAGACCCAGTACTTC.